The sequence of this TCR beta chain was determined in a study of technical replicates of blood from several donors. Clones were read by immunoSEQ multiplex PCR, and TCRdb kept only the in-frame ones, dropping some. Seen here are about 14,000 clones, about 82% observed once, and the top ten hold around 12%. Trimming stripped 6 bases from V and 7 bases from J, with 18 bases between. The CDR3 is made up of 14 amino acids. CDR1 is MNHEY, CDR2 SVGAGI, per germline. The clonotype comes from a human donor in good health. The sample comprised PBMCs. The chain joins TRBV6-5 to TRBJ1-1; a possible D gene is TRBD1 (6 bases). The CDR3 bases are TGTGCCAGCAGCATCCCAGGGGAAAAAGTTGAAGCTTTCTTT. Translated, it gives CASSIPGEKVEAFF.